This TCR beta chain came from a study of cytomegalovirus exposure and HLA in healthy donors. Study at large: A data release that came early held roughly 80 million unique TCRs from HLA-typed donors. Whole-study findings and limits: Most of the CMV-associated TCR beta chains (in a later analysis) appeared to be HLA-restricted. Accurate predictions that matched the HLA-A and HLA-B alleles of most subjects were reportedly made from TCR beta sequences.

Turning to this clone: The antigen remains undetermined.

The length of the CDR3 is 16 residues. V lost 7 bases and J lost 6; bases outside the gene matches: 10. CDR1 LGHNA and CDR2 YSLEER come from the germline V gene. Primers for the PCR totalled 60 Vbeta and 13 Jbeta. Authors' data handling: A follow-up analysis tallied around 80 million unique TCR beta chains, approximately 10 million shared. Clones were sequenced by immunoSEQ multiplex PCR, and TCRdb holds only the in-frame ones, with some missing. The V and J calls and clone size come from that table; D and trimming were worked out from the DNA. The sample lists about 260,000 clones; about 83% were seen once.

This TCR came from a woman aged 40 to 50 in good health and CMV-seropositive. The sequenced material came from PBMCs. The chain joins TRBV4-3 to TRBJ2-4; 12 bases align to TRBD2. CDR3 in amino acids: CASMGTSGSWGNIQYF. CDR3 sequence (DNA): TGCGCCAGCATGGGGACTAGCGGGTCCTGGGGAAACATTCAGTACTTC.